The clone carrying this T cell receptor beta chain was seen a handful of times. The missing conserved phenylalanine or tryptophan at the end of this CDR3 makes a read error likely. No DNA is shown, since the ends of the CDR3 on it are uncertain; the CDR3 is the one TCRdb lists. The CDR3 is 11 amino acids in total, end residues counted. Germline V gives CDR1 SGHVS, CDR2 FQNEAQ. Using immunoSEQ multiplex PCR, the repertoire was profiled, and TCRdb retains in-frame clones only, with some absent. Of some 21,000 clones in the sample, about 93% were seen once. This sample is part of a study of blood T cell repertoires in COVID-19. On the study more broadly: The samples span acute and convalescent COVID-19 from the United States, Italy and Spain. Nucleic acid was either cDNA or gDNA, and it came from T cells, B-cell-depleted T cells, or PBMCs.

The origin of this receptor is a human donor in a cohort sampled during active COVID-19. This sequence joins TRBV7-8 and TRBJ2-7; TRBD1 is the table's D call and was not checked against the DNA. What was sequenced was peripheral blood. The CDR3 protein is CASSSNRGISL.